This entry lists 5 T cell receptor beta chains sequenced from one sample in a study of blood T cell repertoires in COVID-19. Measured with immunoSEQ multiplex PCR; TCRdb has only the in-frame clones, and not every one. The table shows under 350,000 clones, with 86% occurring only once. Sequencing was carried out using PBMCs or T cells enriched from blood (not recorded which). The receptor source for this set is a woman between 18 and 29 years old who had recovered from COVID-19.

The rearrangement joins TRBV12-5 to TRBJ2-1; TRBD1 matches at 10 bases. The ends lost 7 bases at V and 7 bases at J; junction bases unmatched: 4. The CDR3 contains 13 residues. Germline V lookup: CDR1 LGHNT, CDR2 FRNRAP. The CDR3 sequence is CASASDRGNEQFF. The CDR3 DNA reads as TGTGCTAGTGCCTCGGACAGGGGGAATGAGCAGTTCTTC. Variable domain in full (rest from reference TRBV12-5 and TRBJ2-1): DARVTQTPRHKVTEMGQEVTMRCQPILGHNTVFWYRQTMMQGLELLAYFRNRAPLDDSGMPKDRFSAEMPDATLATLKIQPSEPRDSAVYFCASASDRGNEQFFGPGTRLTVL.

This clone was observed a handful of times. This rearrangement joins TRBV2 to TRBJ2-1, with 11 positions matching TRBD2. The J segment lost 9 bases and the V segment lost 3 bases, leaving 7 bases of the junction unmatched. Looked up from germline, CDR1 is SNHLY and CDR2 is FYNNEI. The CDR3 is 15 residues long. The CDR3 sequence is CASSEGLAGGSEQFF. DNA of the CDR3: TGTGCCAGCAGTGAGGGTCTAGCGGGGGGTTCTGAGCAGTTCTTC.

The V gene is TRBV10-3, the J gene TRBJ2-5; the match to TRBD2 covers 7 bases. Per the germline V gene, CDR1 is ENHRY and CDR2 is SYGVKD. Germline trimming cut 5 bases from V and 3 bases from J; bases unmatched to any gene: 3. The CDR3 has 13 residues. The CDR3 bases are TGTGCCATCAGTTCAGGGAGGGAAGAGACCCAGTACTTC. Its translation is CAISSGREETQYF.

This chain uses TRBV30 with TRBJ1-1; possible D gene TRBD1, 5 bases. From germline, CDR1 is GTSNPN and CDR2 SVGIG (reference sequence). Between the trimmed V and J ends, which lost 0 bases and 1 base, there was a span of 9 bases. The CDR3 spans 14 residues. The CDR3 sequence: CAWSVQGENTEAFF. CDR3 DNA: TGTGCCTGGAGTGTACAAGGGGAGAACACTGAAGCTTTCTTT.

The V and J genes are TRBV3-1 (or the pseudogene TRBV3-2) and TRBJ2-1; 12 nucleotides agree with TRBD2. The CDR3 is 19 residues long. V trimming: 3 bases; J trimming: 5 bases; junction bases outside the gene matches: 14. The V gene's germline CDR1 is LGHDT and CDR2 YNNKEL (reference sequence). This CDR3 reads CASSHVSSGRADENNEQFF. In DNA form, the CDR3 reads TGTGCCAGCAGCCACGTGTCTAGCGGGAGGGCCGATGAAAACAATGAGCAGTTCTTC.